The 5 T cell receptor beta chains listed next were all sequenced from one sample in a study of cytomegalovirus exposure and HLA in healthy donors. With 60 Vbeta and 13 Jbeta primers, the PCR was carried out. Method: immunoSEQ multiplex PCR; TCRdb's copy keeps in-frame clones and lacks some. This sample carries around 190,000 clones, around 73% of them seen once, and the ten largest clones take approximately 2.5%. Sequenced material: PBMCs. The receptors here all came from a man in his 60s in good health and CMV-seronegative.

The chain joins TRBV6-6 to TRBJ1-2; 7 nucleotides align to TRBD1. J gave up 4 bases and V 5 bases, and 7 bases lay outside the gene matches. There are 14 residues in the CDR3. Germline CDR1 MNHNY, CDR2 SVGAGI (reference sequence). The CDR3 region is CASSTLGQLYGYTF. Written as DNA, the CDR3 is TGTGCCAGCAGTACTCTGGGACAGCTCTATGGCTACACCTTC.

This chain connects TRBV6-1 to TRBJ2-5; D is ambiguous. This CDR3 is 12 amino acids long. Per germline, CDR1 MNHNS and CDR2 SASEGT. Deletions cut 2 bases from V and 5 bases from J, with 6 bases between. The CDR3 reads CASSEYTETQYF. CDR3 DNA sequence: TGTGCCAGCAGTGAATACACGGAGACCCAGTACTTC.

This sequence joins TRBV9 and TRBJ2-2; TRBD2 aligns across 7 bases. J gave up 6 bases and V 2 bases, and 7 bases lay outside the gene matches. In germline, CDR1 is SGDLS, CDR2 YYNGEE. The length of the CDR3 is 15 residues. Written as DNA, the CDR3 is TGTGCCAGCAGCGTTGGGAGGGCCGTTTCCGGGGAGCTGTTTTTT. Translating gives CASSVGRAVSGELFF.

This chain connects TRBV30 to TRBJ1-2; no firm D call. Germline V gene data show CDR1 as GTSNPN and CDR2 as SVGIG (reference sequence). CDR3 length: 14 amino acids. The V end was cut by 2 bases, the J end by 1 base, with 11 bases between. The CDR3 reads CAWSPSRDNYGYTF. Here the CDR3 DNA reads TGTGCCTGGAGTCCCTCCCGAGATAACTATGGCTACACCTTC. Looking up the rest from reference TRBV30 and TRBJ1-2 gives the full variable domain: SQTIHQWPATLVQPVGSPLSLECTVEGTSNPNLYWYRQAAGRGLQLLFYSVGIGQISSEVPQNLSASRPQDRQFILSSKKLLLSDSGFYLCAWSPSRDNYGYTFGSGTRLTVV.

The chain joins TRBV5-6 to TRBJ2-7, with TRBD2 matching 8 bases. There are 16 residues in the CDR3. The ends lost 0 bases at V and 0 bases at J; junction bases unmatched: 5. Germline V gene data show CDR1 as SGHDT and CDR2 as YYEEEE. CDR3 DNA: TGTGCCAGCAGCTTGGCGGGGGGGGCCCTCTCCTACGAGCAGTACTTC. This codes for CASSLAGGALSYEQYF.